This TCR beta chain was documented in a study of blood T cell repertoires in COVID-19. Across the whole study: Italy, Spain and the United States were the sources of the convalescent and acute COVID-19 samples.

The method was immunoSEQ multiplex PCR; TCRdb's version includes in-frame clones alone and lacks a portion of them. The table includes some 340,000 clones, approximately 91% detected once. Participants' own reports of clinical history determined their cohort assignment. Participants classified as exposed had met a COVID-19 case within 2 weeks before study entry. The CDR3 has 15 amino acids. Per germline, CDR1 SEHNR and CDR2 FQNEAQ (reference sequence). Unmatched junction bases numbered 4, after V lost 2 bases and J lost 5 bases. The chain recombines TRBV7-9 with TRBJ2-7, with 12 positions matching TRBD1. Input material: PBMCs or T cells enriched from blood (not recorded which). This clonotype was sampled from a woman between 25 and 40 years old who had been exposed to COVID-19. CDR3: CASSLTGQGANEQYF. DNA for the CDR3: TGTGCCAGCAGCTTAACGGGACAGGGGGCCAACGAGCAGTACTTC.